This TCR beta chain was identified during a study of identical twins. TCRdb re-called the 5' RACE reads through MiXCR, storing one row per CDR3 protein. This table has roughly 480,000 distinct CDR3 sequences, around 24% appearing once. Whole-study findings and limits: The analysis was cross-sectional rather than longitudinal within donors. Alpha sequences that were out-of-frame and twin-shared showed an excess of low generation probability.

This clonotype showed up just a few times. Antigen specificity is unknown. From germline, CDR1 is DFQATT and CDR2 SNEGSKA (reference sequence). The CDR3 loop spans 13 amino acids. With 1 base removed from V and 2 bases from J, the gap between germline ends came to 6 bases. The sample was also reused in another study, on T cells expressing NK-cell markers. Per that paper: Sorted CD3+CD56+NKG2C+, CD3+CD56+NKG2C- and CD3+CD56-NKG2C+ T-cell subsets were beta-chain profiled. The sequencing cohort of eight donors included seven HCMV-seropositive individuals and one seronegative individual.

The TCR originated in a woman younger than 35 in good health. The V gene is TRBV20-1, the J gene TRBJ2-1; the D is unclear. Sample: CD4+ T cells sorted from blood. CDR3 region: CSARGWPYNEQFF. The CDR3, as DNA: TGCAGTGCTAGAGGATGGCCCTACAATGAGCAGTTCTTC.